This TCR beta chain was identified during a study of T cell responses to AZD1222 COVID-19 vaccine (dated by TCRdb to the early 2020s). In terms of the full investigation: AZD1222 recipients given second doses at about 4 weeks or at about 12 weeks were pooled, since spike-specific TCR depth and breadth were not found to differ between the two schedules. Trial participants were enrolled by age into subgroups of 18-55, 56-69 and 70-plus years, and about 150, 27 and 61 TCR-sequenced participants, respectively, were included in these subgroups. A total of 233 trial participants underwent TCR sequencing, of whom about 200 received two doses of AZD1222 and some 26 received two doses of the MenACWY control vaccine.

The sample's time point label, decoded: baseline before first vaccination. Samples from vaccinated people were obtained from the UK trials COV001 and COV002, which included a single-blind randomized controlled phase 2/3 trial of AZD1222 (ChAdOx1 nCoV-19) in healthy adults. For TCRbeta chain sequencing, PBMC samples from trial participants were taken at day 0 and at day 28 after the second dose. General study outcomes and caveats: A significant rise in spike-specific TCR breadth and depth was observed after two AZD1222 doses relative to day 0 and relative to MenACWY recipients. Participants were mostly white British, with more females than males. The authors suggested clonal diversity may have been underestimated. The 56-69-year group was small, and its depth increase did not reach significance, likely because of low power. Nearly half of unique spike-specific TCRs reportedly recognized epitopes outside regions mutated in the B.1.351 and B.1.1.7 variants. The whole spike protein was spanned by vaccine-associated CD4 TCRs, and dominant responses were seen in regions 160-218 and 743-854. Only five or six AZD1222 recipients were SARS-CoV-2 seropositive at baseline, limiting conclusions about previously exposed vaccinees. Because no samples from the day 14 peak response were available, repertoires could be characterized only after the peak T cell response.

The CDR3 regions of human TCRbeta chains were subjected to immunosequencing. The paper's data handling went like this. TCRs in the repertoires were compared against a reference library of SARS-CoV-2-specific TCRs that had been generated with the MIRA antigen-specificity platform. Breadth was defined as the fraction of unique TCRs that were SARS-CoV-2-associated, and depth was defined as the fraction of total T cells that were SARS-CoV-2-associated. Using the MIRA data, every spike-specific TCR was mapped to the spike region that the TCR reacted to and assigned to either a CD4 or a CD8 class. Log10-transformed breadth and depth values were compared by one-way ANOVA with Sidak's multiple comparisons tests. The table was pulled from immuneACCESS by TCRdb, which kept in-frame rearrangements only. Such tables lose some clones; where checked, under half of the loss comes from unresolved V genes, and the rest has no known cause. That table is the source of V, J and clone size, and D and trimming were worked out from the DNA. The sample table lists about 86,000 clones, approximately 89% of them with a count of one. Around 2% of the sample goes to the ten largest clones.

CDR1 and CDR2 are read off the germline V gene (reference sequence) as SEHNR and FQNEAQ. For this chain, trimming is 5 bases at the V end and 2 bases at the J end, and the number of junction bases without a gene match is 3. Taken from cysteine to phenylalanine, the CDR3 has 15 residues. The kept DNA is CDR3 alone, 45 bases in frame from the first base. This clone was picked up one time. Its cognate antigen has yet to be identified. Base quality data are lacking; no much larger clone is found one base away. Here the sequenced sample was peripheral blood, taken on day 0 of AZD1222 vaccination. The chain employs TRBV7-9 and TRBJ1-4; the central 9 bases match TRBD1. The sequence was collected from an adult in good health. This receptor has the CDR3 CASSLQGATNEKLFF. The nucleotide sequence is TGTGCCAGCAGCCTACAGGGGGCGACTAATGAAAAACTGTTTTTT. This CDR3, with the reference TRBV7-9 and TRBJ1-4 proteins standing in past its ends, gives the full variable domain DTGVSQNPRHKITKRGQNVTFRCDPISEHNRLYWYRQTLGQGPEFLTYFQNEAQLEKSRLLSDRFSAERPKGSFSTLEIQRTEQGDSAMYLCASSLQGATNEKLFFGSGTQLSVL.